This T cell receptor beta chain was captured in a study of graft-versus-host responses after intestinal transplantation. Study background: Multivisceral, liver-intestinal, or isolated intestinal transplants were given to recipients. After anti-thymocyte globulin induction, recipients took tacrolimus and steroids for approximately 3 years. Study-wide results and limits: Some GvH clones appeared in ileal mucosa or blood before recipient bone marrow.

Comments on this clone: Its cognate antigen is unknown.

Produced via immunoSEQ multiplex PCR; TCRdb's table is partial and in-frame only. The profile covers around 110,000 clones, with 75% to 95% appearing a single time and more than 0.15% taken by the ten largest. V was cut by 1 base and J by 2 bases, with 6 bases left in between. This CDR3 comprises 14 residues. Germline V gene lookup returns CDR1 SGHTA and CDR2 FQGNSA. The sequence derives from a human donor who received an intestinal transplant. The material was unstimulated CD4+ T cells sorted from spleen or lymph node cells, obtained before intestinal transplant. The rearrangement links TRBV7-2 to TRBJ1-5; weak D call: TRBD1 (6 bases). The CDR3 coding sequence is TGTGCCAGCAGCTTAGACAGGGGCAATCAGCCCCAGCATTTT. Protein: CASSLDRGNQPQHF.